This T cell receptor beta chain was captured in a study of glioma-infiltrating T cells. Study context: Target coverage was roughly 4- to 10-fold for some 1 million blood T cells.

Notes on the study in general: Above-expected tissue-blood divergence occurred in all gliomas, most in low-grade ones. Patients with low tissue-blood divergence carried a signature set of shared blood CDR3 motifs.

In the case of this clonotype: The antigen remains undetermined.

TCR alpha and beta CDR3 regions were amplified from RNA using iRepertoire nested multiplex PCR. In TCRdb, the multiplex PCR reads were re-called with MiXCR into one record per CDR3 protein. The profile shows about 380,000 distinct CDR3 sequences, 35% to 45% of them singletons. The specimen sequenced was glioma tissue, nonneoplastic brain tissue, or PBMCs (not recorded which). The receptor's source is a human donor with low-grade glioma or glioblastoma, undergoing nonglioma brain surgery, or in good health (not recorded which).

The CDR3 region is CASSVGGVGQETQYF. The CDR3 nucleotides read TGTGCCAGCAGCGTTGGGGGAGTGGGGCAAGAGACCCAGTACTTC. This chain connects TRBV4-2 to TRBJ2-5, with D possibly called TRBD1 or TRBD2 (5 bases each). The CDR3 runs 15 residues. V was trimmed by 5 bases and J by 2 bases, leaving 15 bases between them. Germline V gene data show CDR1 as LGHNA and CDR2 as YNFKEQ.